This entry describes one T cell receptor beta chain. These data originate in a study of blood T cell repertoires in COVID-19. For the study at large: The United States, Italy and Spain supplied acute and convalescent COVID-19 samples.

How the authors handled the data: Amplification with reference gene primers provided the estimates of nucleated cell counts. This table comes from immunoSEQ multiplex PCR, and its TCRdb copy is limited to in-frame clones, with some not included. The V and J calls and the clone size are those of that table, but D and trimming were determined from the DNA. Of 200,000 to 300,000 clones listed, around 84% are singletons. Source material: peripheral blood. The receptor was isolated from a man in his sixties with acute or convalescent COVID-19.

CDR3 DNA: TGTGCCAGCAGCGATAACAGGGGCTACGAGCAGTACTTC. This codes for CASSDNRGYEQYF. The V gene is TRBV4-2, the J gene TRBJ2-7; 7 bases agree with TRBD1. Germline values: CDR1 LGHNA, CDR2 YNFKEQ. The CDR3 runs 13 residues. V shed 5 bases, J shed 3 bases, and the junction held 4 bases outside the gene matches.